This T cell receptor (beta chain) was retrieved from a study of a mutant IDH1 vaccine in newly diagnosed glioma. General study findings and limits: Patients mounted vaccine-induced immune responses in roughly 93% of cases.

This CDR3 comprises 16 residues. The germline gives CDR1 MNHNS, CDR2 SASEGT. V lost 2 bases to trimming and J lost 3 bases, with 14 bases between them. Time point of the sample: week 11, during vaccination. The vaccine gave 300 ug of a 20-mer mutant IDH1 peptide subcutaneously per dose. Profiling relied on immunoSEQ multiplex PCR, and the TCRdb table lists in-frame clones only, not all of them. The table records roughly 110,000 clones, 90% of them present only once. Turning to this clone: Antigen unknown.

This chain uses TRBV6-1 with TRBJ2-1; no reliable D call. The sample was PBMCs, taken from a glioma patient whose treatment included an IDH1 peptide vaccine. The TCR sequence derives from a woman between 45 and 60 years old with glioma. This CDR3 is CASSEWLAPSYNEQFF. For the CDR3, the DNA is TGTGCCAGCAGTGAATGGTTGGCTCCTAGCTACAATGAGCAGTTCTTC.